One sample yielded the 2 T cell receptor beta chains listed below, sequenced in a study of T cell responses to AZD1222 COVID-19 vaccine. Some clones are missing from TCRdb's copy, which holds only in-frame ones; the method was immunoSEQ multiplex PCR. This sample has about 130,000 clones; over 75% occur once, and the top ten carry around 5.3%. Here the sequenced sample was peripheral blood, taken 28 days after the second AZD1222 dose. Every receptor here comes from an adult who received the AZD1222 COVID-19 vaccine.

The chain couples TRBV6-1 to TRBJ1-2; 12 bases map to TRBD1. CDR3 length: 16 amino acids. Germline trimming cut 0 bases from V and 8 bases from J; bases unmatched to any gene: 7. Germline CDR1 and CDR2: MNHNS and SASEGT. For the CDR3, the DNA is TGTGCCAGCAGTGAAGCTCCGGGACAGGGGGCAGGAGGCTACACCTTC. Translated, it gives CASSEAPGQGAGGYTF.

This clone was detected only a few times. This chain uses TRBV30 with TRBJ1-1; tentative D call: TRBD1 (6 bases). Germline lookup yields CDR1 GTSNPN and CDR2 SVGIG (reference sequence). The CDR3 runs to 13 residues. V lost 4 bases to trimming and J lost 10 bases, with 19 bases between them. CDR3: CAWKPSGGRGAFF. In DNA, the CDR3 is TGTGCCTGGAAACCCAGCGGCGGCAGGGGAGCTTTCTTT.